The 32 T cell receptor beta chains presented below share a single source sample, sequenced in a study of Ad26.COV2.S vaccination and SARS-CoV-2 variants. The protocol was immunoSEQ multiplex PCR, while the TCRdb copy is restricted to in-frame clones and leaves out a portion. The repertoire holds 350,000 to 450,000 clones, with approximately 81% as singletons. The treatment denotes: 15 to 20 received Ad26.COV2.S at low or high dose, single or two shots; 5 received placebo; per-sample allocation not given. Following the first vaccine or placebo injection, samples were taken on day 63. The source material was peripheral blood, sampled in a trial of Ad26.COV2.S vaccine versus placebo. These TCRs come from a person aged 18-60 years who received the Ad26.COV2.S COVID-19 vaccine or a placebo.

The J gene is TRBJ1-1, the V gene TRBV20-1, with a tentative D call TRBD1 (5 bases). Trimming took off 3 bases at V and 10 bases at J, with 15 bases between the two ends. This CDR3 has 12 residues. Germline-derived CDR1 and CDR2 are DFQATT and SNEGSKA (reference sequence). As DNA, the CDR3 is TGCAGTGCTAGTGGTCCGGGGGTAGGAGCTTTCTTT. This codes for CSASGPGVGAFF.

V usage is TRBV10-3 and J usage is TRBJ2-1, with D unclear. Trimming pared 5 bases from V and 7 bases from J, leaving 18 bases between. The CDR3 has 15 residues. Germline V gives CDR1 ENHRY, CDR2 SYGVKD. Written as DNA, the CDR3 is TGTGCCATCAGTCAGCCGCTGGGTAGTTCAAATGAGCAGTTCTTC. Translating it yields CAISQPLGSSNEQFF.

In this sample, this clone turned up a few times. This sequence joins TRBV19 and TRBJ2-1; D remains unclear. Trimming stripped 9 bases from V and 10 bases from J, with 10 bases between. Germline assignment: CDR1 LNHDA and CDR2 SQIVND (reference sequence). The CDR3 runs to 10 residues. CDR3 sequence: CASQTKEQFF. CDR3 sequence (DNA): TGTGCCAGCCAGACGAAGGAGCAGTTCTTC.

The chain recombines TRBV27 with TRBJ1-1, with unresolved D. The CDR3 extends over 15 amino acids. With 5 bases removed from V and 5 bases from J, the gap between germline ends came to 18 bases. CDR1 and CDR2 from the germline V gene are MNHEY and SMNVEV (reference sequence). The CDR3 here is CASSPPLWEGTEAFF. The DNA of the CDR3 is TGTGCCAGCAGTCCCCCTTTGTGGGAAGGAACTGAAGCTTTCTTT.

CDR3 amino acids: CASRKTGGWYEQYF. The CDR3 bases are TGTGCCAGCAGAAAGACAGGGGGCTGGTACGAGCAGTACTTC. V gene TRBV27 combines with J gene TRBJ2-7; TRBD1 matches at 10 bases. Trimming at V came to 6 bases and at J to 4 bases, leaving 6 bases not matched to a gene. This CDR3 has 14 residues. Germline values: CDR1 MNHEY, CDR2 SMNVEV (reference sequence).

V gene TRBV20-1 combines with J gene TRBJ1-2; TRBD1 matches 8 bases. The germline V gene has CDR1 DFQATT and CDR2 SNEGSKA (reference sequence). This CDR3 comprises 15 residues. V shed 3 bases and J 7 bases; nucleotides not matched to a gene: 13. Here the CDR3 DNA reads TGCAGTGCTAGTCCTCCCAGGGGGCTCTCGGGTGGCTACACCTTC. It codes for CSASPPRGLSGGYTF.

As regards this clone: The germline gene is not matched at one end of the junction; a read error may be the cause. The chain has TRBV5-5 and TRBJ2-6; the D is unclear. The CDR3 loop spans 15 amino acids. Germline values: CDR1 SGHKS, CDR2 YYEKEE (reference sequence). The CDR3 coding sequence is TGTGCCAGCAGCTTGGGGCCCGCTGGAGCCAACGTCCTGACTTTC. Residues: CASSLGPAGANVLTF.

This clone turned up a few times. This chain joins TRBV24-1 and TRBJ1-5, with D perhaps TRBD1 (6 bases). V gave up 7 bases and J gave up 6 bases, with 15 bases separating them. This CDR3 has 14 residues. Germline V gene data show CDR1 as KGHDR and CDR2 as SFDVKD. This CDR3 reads CATSPPGAAQPQHF. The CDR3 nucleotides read TGTGCCACCAGCCCACCGGGGGCTGCTCAGCCCCAGCATTTT.

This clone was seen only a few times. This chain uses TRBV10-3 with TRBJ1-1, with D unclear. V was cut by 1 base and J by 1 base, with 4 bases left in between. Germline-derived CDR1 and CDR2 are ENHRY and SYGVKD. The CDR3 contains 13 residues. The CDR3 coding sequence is TGTGCCATCAGTGAGTTGGAGAACACTGAAGCTTTCTTT. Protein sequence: CAISELENTEAFF.

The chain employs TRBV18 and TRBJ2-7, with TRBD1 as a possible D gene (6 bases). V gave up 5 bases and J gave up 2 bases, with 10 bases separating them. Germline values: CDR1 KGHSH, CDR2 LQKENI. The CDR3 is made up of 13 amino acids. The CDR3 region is CASSAYRAYEQYF. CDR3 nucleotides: TGTGCCAGCTCAGCCTACAGGGCCTACGAGCAGTACTTC.

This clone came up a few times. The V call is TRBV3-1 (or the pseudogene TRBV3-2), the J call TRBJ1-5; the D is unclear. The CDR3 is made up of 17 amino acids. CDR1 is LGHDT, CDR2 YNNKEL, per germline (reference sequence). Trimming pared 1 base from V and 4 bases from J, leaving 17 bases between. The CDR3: CASSQAPAGSYNQPQHF. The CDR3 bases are TGTGCCAGCAGCCAAGCTCCGGCAGGATCATATAATCAGCCCCAGCATTTT.

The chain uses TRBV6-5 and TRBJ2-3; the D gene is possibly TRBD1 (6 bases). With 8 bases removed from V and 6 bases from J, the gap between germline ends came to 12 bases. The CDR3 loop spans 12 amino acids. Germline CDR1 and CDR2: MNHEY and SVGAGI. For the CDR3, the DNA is TGTGCCAGCGGGGGAACAGGGGATACGCAGTATTTT. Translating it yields CASGGTGDTQYF.

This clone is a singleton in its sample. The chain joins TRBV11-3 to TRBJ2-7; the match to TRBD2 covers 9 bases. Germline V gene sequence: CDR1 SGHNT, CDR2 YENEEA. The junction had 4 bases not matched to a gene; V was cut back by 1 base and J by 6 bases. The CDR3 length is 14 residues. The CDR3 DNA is TGTGCCAGCAGCTTAGGCGGGGGGGCGTCCGAGCAGTACTTC. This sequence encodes CASSLGGGASEQYF. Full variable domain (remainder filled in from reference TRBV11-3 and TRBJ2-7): EAGVVQSPRYKIIEKKQPVAFWCNPISGHNTLYWYLQNLGQGPELLIRYENEEAVDDSQLPKDRFSAERLKGVDSTLKIQPAELGDSAVYLCASSLGGGASEQYFGPGTRLTVT.

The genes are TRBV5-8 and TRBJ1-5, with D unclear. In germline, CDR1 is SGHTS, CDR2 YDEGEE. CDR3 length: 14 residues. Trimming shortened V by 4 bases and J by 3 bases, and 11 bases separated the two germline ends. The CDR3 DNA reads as TGTGCCAGCAGCCGTGGACTGAACAATCAGCCCCAGCATTTT. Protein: CASSRGLNNQPQHF.

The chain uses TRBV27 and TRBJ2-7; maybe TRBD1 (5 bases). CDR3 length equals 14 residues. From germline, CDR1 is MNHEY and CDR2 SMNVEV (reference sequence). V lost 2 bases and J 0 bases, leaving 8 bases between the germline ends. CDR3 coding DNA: TGTGCCAGCAGTTTACTAGACAGCTCCTACGAGCAGTACTTC. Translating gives CASSLLDSSYEQYF.

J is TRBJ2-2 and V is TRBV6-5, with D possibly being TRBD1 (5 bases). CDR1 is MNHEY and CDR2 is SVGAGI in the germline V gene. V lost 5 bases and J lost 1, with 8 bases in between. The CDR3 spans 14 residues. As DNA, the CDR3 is TGTGCCAGCAGTCGCCAGGGGAACACCGGGGAGCTGTTTTTT. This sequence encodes CASSRQGNTGELFF.

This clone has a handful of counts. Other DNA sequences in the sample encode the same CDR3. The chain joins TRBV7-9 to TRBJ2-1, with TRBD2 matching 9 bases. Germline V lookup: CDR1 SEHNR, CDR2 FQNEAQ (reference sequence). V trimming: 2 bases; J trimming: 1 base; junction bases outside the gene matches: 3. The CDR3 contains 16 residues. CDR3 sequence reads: CASSLSLAGSYNEQFF. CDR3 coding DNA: TGTGCCAGCAGCTTAAGTCTAGCGGGGTCCTACAATGAGCAGTTCTTC.

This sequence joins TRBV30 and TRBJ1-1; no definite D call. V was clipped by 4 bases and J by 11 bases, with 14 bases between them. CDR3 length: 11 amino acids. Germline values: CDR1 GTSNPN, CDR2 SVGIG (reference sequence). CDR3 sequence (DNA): TGTGCCTGGACATCCAGAGCGGGGGCTTTCTTT. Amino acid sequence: CAWTSRAGAFF.

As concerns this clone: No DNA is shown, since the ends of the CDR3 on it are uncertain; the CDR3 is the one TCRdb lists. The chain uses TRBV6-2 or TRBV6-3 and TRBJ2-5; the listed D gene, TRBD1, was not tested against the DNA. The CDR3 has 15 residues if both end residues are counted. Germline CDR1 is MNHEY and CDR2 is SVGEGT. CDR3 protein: CASSFDRGFLETQYF.

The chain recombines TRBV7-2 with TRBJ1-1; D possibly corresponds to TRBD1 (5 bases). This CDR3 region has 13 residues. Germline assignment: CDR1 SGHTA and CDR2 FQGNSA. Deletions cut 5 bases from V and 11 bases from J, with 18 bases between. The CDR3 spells CASSPSLGGRAFF. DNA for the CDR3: TGTGCCAGCAGCCCATCCCTGGGGGGACGCGCTTTCTTT.

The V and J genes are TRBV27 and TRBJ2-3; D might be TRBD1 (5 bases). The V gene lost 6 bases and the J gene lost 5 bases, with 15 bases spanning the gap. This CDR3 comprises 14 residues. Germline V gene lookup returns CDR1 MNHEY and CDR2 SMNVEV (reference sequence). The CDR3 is CASRIVQQGDTQYF. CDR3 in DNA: TGTGCCAGCAGGATTGTTCAGCAGGGAGATACGCAGTATTTT.

CDR3 DNA sequence: TGTGCCAGCAGTTTTCGTAGGTTACATTCCTACGAGCAGTACTTC. It translates to CASSFRRLHSYEQYF. The genes are TRBV28 and TRBJ2-7; D gene uncertain. This CDR3 spans 15 amino acids. Deletions cut 3 bases from V and 1 base from J, with 13 bases between. Germline V CDR1 and CDR2: MDHEN, SYDVKM. Together with reference TRBV28 and TRBJ2-7, the CDR3 gives the full variable domain: DVKVTQSSRYLVKRTGEKVFLECVQDMDHENMFWYRQDPGLGLRLIYFSYDVKMKEKGDIPEGYSVSREKKERFSLILESASTNQTSMYLCASSFRRLHSYEQYFGPGTRLTVT.

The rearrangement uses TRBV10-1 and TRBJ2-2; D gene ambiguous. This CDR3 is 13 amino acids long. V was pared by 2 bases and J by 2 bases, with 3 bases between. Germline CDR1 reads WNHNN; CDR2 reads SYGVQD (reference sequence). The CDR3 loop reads CASSERNTGELFF. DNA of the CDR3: TGCGCCAGCAGTGAGAGAAACACCGGGGAGCTGTTTTTT.

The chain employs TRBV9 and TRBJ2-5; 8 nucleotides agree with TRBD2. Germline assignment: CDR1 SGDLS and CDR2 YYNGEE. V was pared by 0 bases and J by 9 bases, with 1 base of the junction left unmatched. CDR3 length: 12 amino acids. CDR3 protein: CASSVAGGAQYF. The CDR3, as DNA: TGTGCCAGCAGCGTAGCCGGGGGGGCCCAGTACTTC.

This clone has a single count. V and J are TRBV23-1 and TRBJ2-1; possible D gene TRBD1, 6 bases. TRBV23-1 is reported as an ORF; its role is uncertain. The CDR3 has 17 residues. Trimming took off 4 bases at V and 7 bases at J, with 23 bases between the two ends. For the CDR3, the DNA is TGCGCCAGCAGTCGACCGAGGGACAACCCAAAGAGGAATGAGCAGTTCTTC. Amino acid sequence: CASSRPRDNPKRNEQFF.

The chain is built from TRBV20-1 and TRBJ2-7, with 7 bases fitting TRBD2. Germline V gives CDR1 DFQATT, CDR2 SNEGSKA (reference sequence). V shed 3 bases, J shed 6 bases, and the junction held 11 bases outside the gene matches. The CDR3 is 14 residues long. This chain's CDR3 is CSASRASGVGEQYF. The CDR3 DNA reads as TGCAGTGCTAGTAGAGCAAGCGGGGTTGGCGAGCAGTACTTC.

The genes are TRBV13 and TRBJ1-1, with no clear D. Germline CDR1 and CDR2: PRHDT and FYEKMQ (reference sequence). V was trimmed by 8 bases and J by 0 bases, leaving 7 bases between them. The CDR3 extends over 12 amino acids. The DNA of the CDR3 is TGTGCCAGCGGGCTCATGAACACTGAAGCTTTCTTT. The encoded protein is CASGLMNTEAFF. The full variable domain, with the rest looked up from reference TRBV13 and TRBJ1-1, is AAGVIQSPRHLIKEKRETATLKCYPIPRHDTVYWYQQGPGQDPQFLISFYEKMQSDKGSIPDRFSAQQFSDYHSELNMSSLELGDSALYFCASGLMNTEAFFGQGTRLTVV.

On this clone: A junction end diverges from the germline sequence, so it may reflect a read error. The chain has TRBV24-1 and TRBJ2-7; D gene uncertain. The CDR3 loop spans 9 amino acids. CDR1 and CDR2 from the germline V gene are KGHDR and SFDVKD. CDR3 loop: CATSERASF. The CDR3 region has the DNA TGTGCCACCAGTGAAAGAGCGAGCTTC.

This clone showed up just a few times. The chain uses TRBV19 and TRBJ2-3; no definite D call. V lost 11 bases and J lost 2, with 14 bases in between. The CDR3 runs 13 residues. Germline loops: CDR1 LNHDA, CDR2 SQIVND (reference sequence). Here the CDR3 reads CASKGPNTDTQYF. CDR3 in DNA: TGTGCCTCCAAAGGTCCGAACACAGATACGCAGTATTTT. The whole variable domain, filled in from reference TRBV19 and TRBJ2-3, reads DGGITQSPKYLFRKEGQNVTLSCEQNLNHDAMYWYRQDPGQGLRLIYYSQIVNDFQKGDIAEGYSVSREKKESFPLTVTSAQKNPTAFYLCASKGPNTDTQYFGPGTRLTVL.

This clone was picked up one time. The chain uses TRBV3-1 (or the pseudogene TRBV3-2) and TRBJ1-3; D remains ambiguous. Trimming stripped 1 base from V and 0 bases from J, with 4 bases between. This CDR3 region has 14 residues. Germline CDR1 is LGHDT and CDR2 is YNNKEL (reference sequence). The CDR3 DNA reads TGTGCCAGCAGCCAAGTATACTCTGGAAACACCATATATTTT. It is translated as CASSQVYSGNTIYF.

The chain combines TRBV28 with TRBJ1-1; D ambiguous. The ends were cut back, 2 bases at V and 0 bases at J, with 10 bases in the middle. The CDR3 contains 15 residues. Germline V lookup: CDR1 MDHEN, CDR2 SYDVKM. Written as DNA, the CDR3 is TGTGCCAGCAGTTTAGACCTTCAGTTGAACACTGAAGCTTTCTTT. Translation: CASSLDLQLNTEAFF. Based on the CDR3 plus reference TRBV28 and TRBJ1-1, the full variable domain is DVKVTQSSRYLVKRTGEKVFLECVQDMDHENMFWYRQDPGLGLRLIYFSYDVKMKEKGDIPEGYSVSREKKERFSLILESASTNQTSMYLCASSLDLQLNTEAFFGQGTRLTVV.

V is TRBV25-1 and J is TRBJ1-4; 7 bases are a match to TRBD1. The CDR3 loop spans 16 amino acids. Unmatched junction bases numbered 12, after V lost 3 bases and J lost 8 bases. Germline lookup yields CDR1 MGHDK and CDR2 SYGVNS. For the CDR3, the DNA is TGTGCCAGCAGTGATAAAAGGGGGACAGCCGCCGAAAAACTGTTTTTT. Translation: CASSDKRGTAAEKLFF.